These 32 T cell receptor beta chains were all obtained from the same sample, sequenced in a study of tumor-infiltrating lymphocytes in primary liver carcinoma. The source material, about 17-31 mg of unsorted bulk tissue, was used to co-extract RNA and DNA. A constant-region primer served to make TCR beta cDNA from roughly 480 ng total RNA. Libraries covering TCR beta were generated through three nested multiplex PCR rounds (using a slightly modified ARM-PCR). Use of TRBV1-TRBV30 forward primers with a C-beta reverse primer characterized the first two PCR rounds, which lasted around 9 cycles each. One entry per CDR3 protein, called by TCRdb with MiXCR from the multiplex PCR reads. The data hold approximately 110,000 distinct CDR3 sequences, with less than 80% observed a single time. The specimen was liver tumor tissue from sampling region 1. Subset in this sample: tumor region T1, superior pole. The origin of the receptors is a woman aged 60-75 years with primary liver carcinoma and hepatitis B virus infection.

Points on this clonotype: This sequence may be a read error, since a much larger clone differs from it by one base. V usage is TRBV4-1 and J usage is TRBJ2-1; TRBD1 agrees at 7 bases. The CDR3 consists of 14 residues. Germline V lookup: CDR1 MGHRA, CDR2 YSYEKL. Here the CDR3 DNA reads TGCTCCAGCAGCCAAGGGGGCCAGGGTTGGGCGCAGTTCTTC. Translated: CSSSQGGQGWAQFF.

Comments on this clonotype: This may stem from a read error, because a much larger clone lies one nucleotide away. This chain connects TRBV12-3 or TRBV12-4 to TRBJ2-3; D unclear. The CDR3 extends over 12 amino acids. The CDR3 reads CANSSRSDTQYF. In DNA form, the CDR3 reads TGTGCCAACAGTTCCCGATCAGATACGCAGTATTTT.

V usage is TRBV13 and J usage is TRBJ2-7; D gene uncertain. Germline CDR1 PRHDT, CDR2 FYEKMQ (reference sequence). The CDR3 has 14 residues. Trimming cost V 8 bases and J 2 bases, with 16 bases left between them. The CDR3 loop reads CASCRSGSAYEQYF. CDR3 nucleotide sequence: TGTGCCAGCTGCCGGTCAGGTTCGGCCTACGAGCAGTACTTC.

Points on this clonotype: With a much larger clone just one base away, this may be a read error. V usage is TRBV11-2 and J usage is TRBJ2-2; D gene uncertain. CDR1 and CDR2 (germline): SGHAT, FQNNGV. The length of the CDR3 is 12 residues. In nucleotides, the CDR3 is TGTGCCACCAGCCCCGGCGCCGGGGAGCTGTTTTTT. Translating it yields CATSPGAGELFF.

The table lists this clonotype with a few counts. The gene calls are TRBV5-1 and TRBJ2-3; no reliable D call. The CDR3 loop spans 12 amino acids. V gave up 3 bases and J gave up 4 bases, with 6 bases separating them. Germline V gene lookup returns CDR1 SGHRS and CDR2 YFSETQ. CDR3 amino acids: CASSSWPDTQYF. CDR3 coding DNA: TGCGCCAGCAGCTCATGGCCAGATACGCAGTATTTT.

V gene TRBV11-3 combines with J gene TRBJ2-1; D is unresolved. Trimming took off 9 bases at V and 6 bases at J, with 12 bases between the two ends. Germline CDR1 is SGHNT and CDR2 is YENEEA. This CDR3 comprises 12 residues. The CDR3 loop reads CARGSDSNEQFF. Written as DNA, the CDR3 is TGTGCCAGGGGTTCAGATTCCAATGAGCAGTTCTTC.

This clonotype was recorded at least ten times. The chain employs TRBV4-1 and TRBJ2-3, with no clear D. Looked up from germline, CDR1 is MGHRA and CDR2 is YSYEKL. The CDR3 extends over 14 amino acids. V gave up 2 bases and J gave up 2 bases, with 8 bases separating them. CDR3 DNA: TGCGCCAGCAGCCAACAGACTGCCACAGATACGCAGTATTTT. Translation gives CASSQQTATDTQYF.

This clonotype was seen ten or more times. The gene calls are TRBV5-4 and TRBJ2-2; TRBD1 might be the D (5 bases). The germline CDR1 and CDR2 sequences are SGHNT and YYREEE (reference sequence). The V end was cut by 2 bases, the J end by 2 bases, with 10 bases between. The length of the CDR3 is 15 residues. The CDR3 region is CASSFKGLNTGELFF. The CDR3 coding sequence is TGTGCCAGCAGCTTTAAGGGGCTAAACACCGGGGAGCTGTTTTTT.

The V gene is TRBV28, the J gene TRBJ2-2; a weak D match, TRBD1 (6 bases). Germline-derived CDR1 and CDR2 are MDHEN and SYDVKM. The CDR3 contains 17 residues. Trimming stripped 7 bases from V and 4 bases from J, with 22 bases between. The CDR3 is CASTPTPDDRFTGELFF. CDR3 DNA sequence: TGTGCCAGCACCCCCACCCCCGACGACAGGTTCACCGGGGAGCTGTTTTTT.

This clonotype turned up a few times. At one boundary the junction diverges from the germline segment, which might be a read error. This rearrangement joins TRBV14 to TRBJ1-6; D gene uncertain. Germline CDR1 and CDR2: SGHDN and FVKESK. The length of the CDR3 is 15 residues. Here the CDR3 reads CASSQEYGYNSPLYF. The CDR3 DNA reads as TGTGCCAGCAGCCAAGAATACGGATATAATTCACCCCTCTACTTT.

This clonotype was observed many times. The chain joins TRBV5-6 to TRBJ2-3; no clear D. The CDR3 spans 14 residues. Germline-derived CDR1 and CDR2 are SGHDT and YYEEEE. The V end lost 2 bases, the J end lost 4 bases, and 11 bases lay between the germline ends. DNA of the CDR3: TGTGCCAGCAGCTTTCGGTTTGGGGCAGATACGCAGTATTTT. Amino acid sequence: CASSFRFGADTQYF.

In regard to this clonotype: This clone may be a read error of a much larger clone one base away. The gene calls are TRBV29-1 and TRBJ1-1; 8 bases line up with TRBD1. This CDR3 has 16 residues. In germline, CDR1 is SQVTM, CDR2 ANQGSEA. The CDR3 bases are TGCAGCTCACGGTCGGGACAGGCCGGCGTGAACACTGGAGCTTTCTTT. It yields the protein CSSRSGQAGVNTGAFF.

Comments on this clonotype: The junction departs from germline at one end; a sequencing error may be responsible. This chain uses TRBV11-2 with TRBJ2-1; tentatively, D is TRBD2 (6 bases). Germline lookup yields CDR1 SGHAT and CDR2 FQNNGV. The CDR3 is made up of 14 amino acids. CDR3 sequence reads: CASSLVGSPNEQFF. The DNA of the CDR3 is TGTGCTAGCAGCTTAGTCGGGAGTCCCAATGAGCAGTTCTTC.

To note about this clonotype: Since a much larger clone is just one base distant, this may be a read error. The V gene is TRBV6-2 or TRBV6-3, the J gene TRBJ1-1; possible D gene TRBD1, 5 bases. The CDR3 extends over 15 amino acids. V was cut by 10 bases and J by 2 bases, with 20 bases left in between. Germline V gene data show CDR1 as MNHEY and CDR2 as SVGEGT. CDR3 DNA: TGTGCCACCAGCACGGGTCGGGGCATTAACACTGAAGCTTTCTTT. It yields the protein CATSTGRGINTEAFF.

Comment on this clonotype: This clone may be a read error of a much larger clone one base away. DNA for the CDR3: TGTGCCAGCAGTTACTCGATAGTAGCGGGAGGGCCGGCCGGGGAGCTGTTTTTT. It translates to CASSYSIVAGGPAGELFF. This chain links TRBV6-5 with TRBJ2-2; 11 nucleotides agree with TRBD2. The V and J ends lost 0 bases and 6 bases, in that order; junction bases with no gene match: 9. Germline CDR1 MNHEY, CDR2 SVGAGI. CDR3 length: 18 residues.

With respect to this clonotype: Relative to the germline gene, one junction end is altered; a read error may explain this. The chain carries TRBV11-3 and TRBJ2-3, with 8 bases fitting TRBD2. Per the germline V gene, CDR1 is SGHNT and CDR2 is YENEEA. The CDR3 runs to 15 residues. The CDR3 here is CAISRPGGRSNTQYF. CDR3 DNA: TGTGCCATCAGCCGCCCGGGGGGGAGGTCAAATACGCAGTATTTT.

The chain combines TRBV5-1 with TRBJ2-3; 8 positions match TRBD2. Trimming at V came to 6 bases and at J to 1 base, leaving 13 bases not matched to a gene. The CDR3 extends over 17 amino acids. Germline V gene sequence: CDR1 SGHRS, CDR2 YFSETQ. CDR3 amino acids: CASNIQRGGWGTDTQYF. The CDR3 DNA reads TGCGCCAGCAACATACAACGGGGGGGATGGGGCACAGATACGCAGTATTTT.

Concerning this clonotype: A read error is possible here, since a much larger clone lies one base away. The chain combines TRBV29-1 with TRBJ2-7; 10 bases fit TRBD2. The CDR3 spans 13 residues. J gave up 6 bases and V 4 bases, and 6 bases lay outside the gene matches. Germline assignment: CDR1 SQVTM and CDR2 ANQGSEA. The CDR3 loop is CSVGVLAGAEQYF. For the CDR3, the DNA is TGCAGCGTTGGGGTGCTAGCGGGAGCCGAGCAGTACTTC.

The chain carries TRBV28 and TRBJ1-1; a weak D match, TRBD1 (6 bases). The germline gives CDR1 MDHEN, CDR2 SYDVKM. The CDR3 runs to 15 residues. The V end lost 10 bases, the J end lost 4 bases, and 22 bases lay between the germline ends. The CDR3 bases are TGTGCCAACAGGGCGTCGCTCGGCCAGGGCACTGAAGCTTTCTTT. Protein product: CANRASLGQGTEAFF.

With regard to this clonotype: This CDR3 fails to terminate in the conserved phenylalanine or tryptophan, so it likely reflects a read error. V gene TRBV4-2 combines with J gene TRBJ2-1; tentatively, D is TRBD1 (6 bases). V lost 1 base, J lost 7 bases, and 14 bases lay in between. There are 15 residues in the CDR3. Germline V gives CDR1 LGHNA, CDR2 YNFKEQ. The DNA for the CDR3 is TGTGCCAGCAGCCAAGGGGGGCGGACCGGAAATGAGCAGTTCTCC. It specifies CASSQGGRTGNEQFS.

This clonotype was observed once. At one end the junction does not follow the germline gene, possibly because of a read error. V and J are TRBV18 and TRBJ1-1; D might be TRBD1 (6 bases). This CDR3 spans 16 amino acids. CDR1 and CDR2 from the germline V gene are KGHSH and LQKENI. This CDR3 is CASSQAQGLANTEAFF. As DNA, the CDR3 is TGTGCCAGCTCACAAGCCCAGGGGCTAGCGAACACTGAGGCTTTCTTT.

This clonotype was detected only once. The CDR3 ends on some other residue instead of the conserved phenylalanine or tryptophan, so this is likely a read error. The CDR3 loop reads CTSTATANTEAFL. The CDR3 region has the DNA TGTACCAGCACTGCGACAGCGAACACTGAAGCTTTCCTT. The chain recombines TRBV6-2 or TRBV6-3 with TRBJ1-1; possible D gene TRBD1, 5 bases. Germline V lookup: CDR1 MNHEY, CDR2 SVGEGT. This CDR3 contains 13 residues.

The V and J genes are TRBV5-6 and TRBJ2-7, with TRBD2 identical over 9 bases. From germline, CDR1 is SGHDT and CDR2 YYEEEE. The V and J ends lost 3 bases and 4 bases, in that order; junction bases with no gene match: 5. The CDR3 length is 14 residues. The CDR3 DNA sequence: TGTGCCAGCAGCTCGAGGACTAGCGCATACGAGCAGTACTTC. It yields the protein CASSSRTSAYEQYF.

This clonotype has a single count. A much bigger clone sits one base away, suggesting this may be a read error. The V call is TRBV4-1, the J call TRBJ1-4; D unresolved. CDR1 and CDR2 (germline): MGHRA, YSYEKL. The CDR3 has 13 amino acids. CDR3 sequence: CASSQVTTATPSF. Here the CDR3 DNA reads TGCGCCAGCAGCCAAGTAACAACAGCGACCCCATCTTTT.

The chain combines TRBV12-3 or TRBV12-4 with TRBJ2-1; the D is unclear. This CDR3 has 13 residues. Trimming stripped 7 bases from V and 8 bases from J, with 15 bases between. The chain's CDR3 is CASIIKWSDEQFF. The CDR3 DNA sequence: TGTGCCAGCATTATAAAGTGGAGCGATGAGCAGTTCTTC.

Worth noting for this clonotype: The CDR3 ends on some other residue instead of the conserved phenylalanine or tryptophan, so this is likely a read error. This chain connects TRBV6-1 to TRBJ2-1; 7 nucleotides match TRBD2. The CDR3 totals 15 residues. CDR1 and CDR2 from the germline V gene are MNHNS and SASEGT. CDR3: CASTLAGAPYNDQFS. DNA of the CDR3: TGTGCCAGCACCCTGGCGGGAGCCCCCTACAATGATCAGTTCTCC.

This clonotype was recorded many times. The chain employs TRBV28 and TRBJ1-2; D not certain. The CDR3 loop spans 13 amino acids. V lost 4 bases, J lost 7 bases, and 13 bases lay in between. Germline CDR1 MDHEN, CDR2 SYDVKM. The CDR3 loop is CASSSGPWGGYTF. CDR3 sequence (DNA): TGTGCCAGCAGTTCCGGACCCTGGGGTGGCTACACCTTC.

Note on this clonotype: Relative to the germline gene, one junction end is altered; a read error may explain this. V and J are TRBV11-2 and TRBJ1-1, with TRBD1 matching 8 bases. This CDR3 spans 13 amino acids. CDR1 and CDR2 from the germline V gene are SGHAT and FQNNGV. This chain's CDR3 is CASSPGTGAEAFF. CDR3 sequence (DNA): TGTGCCAGCAGCCCAGGGACAGGCGCTGAGGCTTTCTTT.

A word on this clonotype: A much larger clonotype is one base distant, so this may be a read error. The gene calls are TRBV6-1 and TRBJ2-1, with D unclear. V lost 5 bases and J lost 3, with 5 bases in between. The CDR3 loop spans 12 amino acids. The germline V gene encodes CDR1 MNHNS and CDR2 SASEGT. The CDR3 DNA sequence: TGTGCCAGCAGTACCGGCTACAATGAGCAGTTCTTC. It codes for CASSTGYNEQFF.

With regard to this clonotype: This sequence may be a read error, since a much larger clone differs from it by one base. This sequence joins TRBV28 and TRBJ2-4; 10 bases line up with TRBD1. Germline V gene data show CDR1 as MDHEN and CDR2 as SYDVKM. This CDR3 has 14 residues. V gave up 6 bases and J gave up 8 bases; unmatched junction bases: 7. CDR3 DNA: TGTGCCAGCAGCTCGGGACAGGGGATGGACATTCAGTACTTC. Its protein product is CASSSGQGMDIQYF.

A word on this clonotype: One end of the junction is discordant with germline, which a read error may explain. V is TRBV11-2 and J is TRBJ2-3; weak D call: TRBD2 (5 bases). The CDR3 is 14 amino acids. The V gene's germline CDR1 is SGHAT and CDR2 FQNNGV. This CDR3 is CANSPGLPIDTQYF. The CDR3 DNA is TGTGCCAACAGCCCCGGACTTCCCATAGATACGCAGTATTTT.

The CDR3 DNA reads TGCGCCAGCAGCCTAATGACAGGGACTCAAGAGACCCAGTACTTC. As protein: CASSLMTGTQETQYF. This rearrangement joins TRBV5-1 to TRBJ2-5; a possible D gene is TRBD1 (7 bases). The CDR3 has 15 residues. The germline CDR1 and CDR2 sequences are SGHRS and YFSETQ. Trimming shortened V by 4 bases and J by 2 bases, and 15 bases separated the two germline ends.